Listed here are 9 T cell receptor beta chains from one sample, sequenced in a study of glioma-infiltrating T cells after dendritic cell vaccination. Sequencing used immunoSEQ multiplex PCR; TCRdb keeps in-frame clones, though not all of them. The repertoire includes around 97,000 clones, around 81% of them detected once, and approximately 12% sits in the top ten. The sample here was blood, taken before dendritic cell vaccination. The receptors come from a human donor with glioblastoma.

The chain is built from TRBV7-8 and TRBJ1-1; D is unresolved. V was shortened by 5 bases and J by 1 base, with 11 bases between the two germline ends. CDR1 is SGHVS and CDR2 is FQNEAQ in the germline V gene. The CDR3 is made up of 14 amino acids. CDR3 protein: CASSAGGRNTEAFF. CDR3 DNA: TGTGCCAGCAGCGCCGGAGGGAGGAACACTGAAGCTTTCTTT.

This chain connects TRBV6-1 to TRBJ2-2; 9 nucleotides align to TRBD1. The germline gives CDR1 MNHNS, CDR2 SASEGT. The V and J ends lost 2 bases and 5 bases, in that order; junction bases with no gene match: 3. The CDR3 sequence is 15 residues long. The CDR3 DNA reads TGTGCCAGCAGTGAAAACAGGGGGCCTACCGGGGAGCTGTTTTTT. Amino acid sequence: CASSENRGPTGELFF.

CDR3 amino acids: CAISEGRDNEQFF. In DNA form, the CDR3 reads TGTGCCATCAGTGAGGGACGGGATAATGAGCAGTTCTTC. The chain combines TRBV10-3 with TRBJ2-1, with D tentatively TRBD2 (5 bases). Trimming removed 2 bases at V and 7 bases at J, with 9 bases between. Germline V gene sequence: CDR1 ENHRY, CDR2 SYGVKD. This CDR3 has 13 amino acids.

The chain uses TRBV27 and TRBJ1-4; 9 bases line up with TRBD1. Germline-derived CDR1 and CDR2 are MNHEY and SMNVEV (reference sequence). The CDR3 loop spans 13 amino acids. With V trimmed by 5 bases and J by 7 bases, 2 bases remained unmatched. CDR3 amino acids: CASSTGQGEKLFF. CDR3 DNA: TGTGCCAGCAGTACGGGACAGGGTGAAAAACTGTTTTTT. The full variable domain, completed using reference TRBV27 and TRBJ1-4, is EAQVTQNPRYLITVTGKKLTVTCSQNMNHEYMSWYRQDPGLGLRQIYYSMNVEVTDKGDVPEGYKVSRKEKRNFPLILESPSPNQTSLYFCASSTGQGEKLFFGSGTQLSVL.

The chain is built from TRBV5-4 and TRBJ1-1; the match to TRBD1 covers 9 bases. V was clipped by 0 bases and J by 3 bases; unmatched bases: 6. This CDR3 spans 16 amino acids. Germline assignment: CDR1 SGHNT and CDR2 YYREEE (reference sequence). CDR3 in amino acids: CASSLDRGRRDTEAFF. The CDR3 nucleotides read TGTGCCAGCAGCTTGGACAGGGGGCGCAGGGACACTGAAGCTTTCTTT.

The rearrangement uses TRBV5-4 and TRBJ2-1, with 8 bases matching TRBD2. Per germline, CDR1 SGHNT and CDR2 YYREEE (reference sequence). V lost 3 bases to trimming and J lost 5 bases; unmatched junction nucleotides: 10. CDR3 size: 16 residues. This chain's CDR3 is CASSSSAGGGDNEQFF. In DNA, the CDR3 is TGTGCCAGCAGCTCAAGTGCGGGGGGCGGCGACAATGAGCAGTTCTTC.

This chain links TRBV13 with TRBJ1-1, with D maybe TRBD1 (5 bases). The CDR3 contains 15 residues. Germline CDR1 is PRHDT and CDR2 is FYEKMQ (reference sequence). V was shortened by 0 bases and J by 6 bases, with 14 bases between the two germline ends. In DNA, the CDR3 is TGTGCCAGCAGCTTAGGTCCAGGGAAAGACGCTGAAGCTTTCTTT. Protein product: CASSLGPGKDAEAFF.

This chain joins TRBV5-1 and TRBJ2-2; no firm D call. The CDR3 runs to 14 residues. Deletions cut 1 base from V and 4 bases from J, with 8 bases between. Germline V gene sequence: CDR1 SGHRS, CDR2 YFSETQ. The DNA of the CDR3 is TGCGCCAGCAGCTTGAATTCGTTCACCGGGGAGCTGTTTTTT. Translating it yields CASSLNSFTGELFF.

V is TRBV9 and J is TRBJ2-1; 7 nucleotides align to TRBD2. The V gene's germline CDR1 is SGDLS and CDR2 YYNGEE. The CDR3 loop spans 15 amino acids. V lost 3 bases and J lost 0; bases outside the gene matches: 3. The chain's CDR3 is CASSEASGSYNEQFF. For the CDR3, the DNA is TGTGCCAGCAGCGAAGCTAGCGGCTCCTACAATGAGCAGTTCTTC.